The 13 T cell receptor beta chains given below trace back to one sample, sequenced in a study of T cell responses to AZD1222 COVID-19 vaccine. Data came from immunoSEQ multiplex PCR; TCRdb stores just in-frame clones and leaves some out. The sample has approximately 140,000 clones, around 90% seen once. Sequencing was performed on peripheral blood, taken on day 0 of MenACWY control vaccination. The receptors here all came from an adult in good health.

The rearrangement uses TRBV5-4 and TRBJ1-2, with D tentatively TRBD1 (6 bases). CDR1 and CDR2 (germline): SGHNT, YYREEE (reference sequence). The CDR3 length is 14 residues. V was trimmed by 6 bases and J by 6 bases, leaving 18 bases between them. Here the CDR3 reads CASNTMGAGDGYTF. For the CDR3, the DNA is TGTGCCAGCAACACGATGGGGGCGGGGGATGGCTACACCTTC.

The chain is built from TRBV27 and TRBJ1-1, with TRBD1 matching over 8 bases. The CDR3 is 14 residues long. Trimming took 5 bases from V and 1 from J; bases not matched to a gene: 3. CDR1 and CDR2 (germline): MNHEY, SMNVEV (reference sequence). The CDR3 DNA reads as TGTGCCAGCAGTCCAACAGGGGGGAACACTGAAGCTTTCTTT. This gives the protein CASSPTGGNTEAFF.

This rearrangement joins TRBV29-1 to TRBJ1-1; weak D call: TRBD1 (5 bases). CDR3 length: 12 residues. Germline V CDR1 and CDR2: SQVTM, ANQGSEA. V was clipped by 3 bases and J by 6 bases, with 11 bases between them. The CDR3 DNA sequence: TGCAGCGTTGACAGGGTTGGGGCTGAAGCTTTCTTT. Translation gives CSVDRVGAEAFF.

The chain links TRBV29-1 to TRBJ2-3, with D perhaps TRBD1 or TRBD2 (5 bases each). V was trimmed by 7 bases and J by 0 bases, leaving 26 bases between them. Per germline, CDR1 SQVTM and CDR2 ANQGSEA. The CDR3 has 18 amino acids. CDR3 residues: CSAGGIVDSQFSTDTQYF. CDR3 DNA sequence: TGCAGCGCTGGGGGAATCGTCGACAGCCAATTTAGCACAGATACGCAGTATTTT.

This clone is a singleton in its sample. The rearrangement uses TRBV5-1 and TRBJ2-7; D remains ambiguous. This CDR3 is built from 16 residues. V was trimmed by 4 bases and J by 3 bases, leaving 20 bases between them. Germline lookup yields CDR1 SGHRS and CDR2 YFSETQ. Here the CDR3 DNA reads TGCGCCAGCAGCCCAGGTGTAGGGCCAAAGGTCTACGAGCAGTACTTC. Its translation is CASSPGVGPKVYEQYF.

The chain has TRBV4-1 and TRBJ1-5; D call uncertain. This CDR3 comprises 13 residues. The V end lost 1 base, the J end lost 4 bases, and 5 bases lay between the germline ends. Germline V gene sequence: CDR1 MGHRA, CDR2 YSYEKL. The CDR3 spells CASSQGNNQPQHF. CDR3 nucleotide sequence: TGCGCCAGCAGCCAAGGGAATAATCAGCCCCAGCATTTT.

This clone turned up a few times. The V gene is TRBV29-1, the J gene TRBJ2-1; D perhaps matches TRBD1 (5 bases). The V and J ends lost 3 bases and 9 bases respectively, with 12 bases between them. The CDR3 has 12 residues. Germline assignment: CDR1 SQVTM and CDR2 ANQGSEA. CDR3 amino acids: CSVDGRVAEQFF. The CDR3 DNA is TGCAGCGTTGATGGCAGGGTGGCTGAGCAGTTCTTC.

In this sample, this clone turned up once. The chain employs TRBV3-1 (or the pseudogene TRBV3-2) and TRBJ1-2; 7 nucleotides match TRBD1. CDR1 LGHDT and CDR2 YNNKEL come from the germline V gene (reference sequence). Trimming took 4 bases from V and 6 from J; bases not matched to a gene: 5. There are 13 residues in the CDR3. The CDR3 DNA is TGTGCCAGCAGCCTAAAGGACAGGAATGGCTACACCTTC. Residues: CASSLKDRNGYTF.

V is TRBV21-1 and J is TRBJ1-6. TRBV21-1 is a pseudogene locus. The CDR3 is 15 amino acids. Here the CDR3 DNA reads TGTGCCAGCATGGGGGGGGACCGGATAGGTTCACCCCTCCACTTT. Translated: CASMGGDRIGSPLHF.

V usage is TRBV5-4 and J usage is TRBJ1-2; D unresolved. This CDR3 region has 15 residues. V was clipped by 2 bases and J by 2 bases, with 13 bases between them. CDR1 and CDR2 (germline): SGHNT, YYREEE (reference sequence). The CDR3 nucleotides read TGTGCCAGCAGCTTAGACGGCCTGGAAAACTATGGCTACACCTTC. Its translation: CASSLDGLENYGYTF.

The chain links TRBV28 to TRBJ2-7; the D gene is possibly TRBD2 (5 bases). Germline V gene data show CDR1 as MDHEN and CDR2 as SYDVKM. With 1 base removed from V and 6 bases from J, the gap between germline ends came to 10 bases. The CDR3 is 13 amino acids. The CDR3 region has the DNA TGTGCCAGCAGTTTATCGGGAAGCGGCGAGCAGTACTTC. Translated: CASSLSGSGEQYF.

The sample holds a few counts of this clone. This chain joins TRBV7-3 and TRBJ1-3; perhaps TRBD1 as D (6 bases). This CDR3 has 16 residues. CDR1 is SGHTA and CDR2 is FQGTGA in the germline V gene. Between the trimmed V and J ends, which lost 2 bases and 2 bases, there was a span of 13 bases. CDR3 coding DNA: TGTGCCAGCAGCTTAGCAGGGGCTGGCGCTGGAAACACCATATATTTT. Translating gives CASSLAGAGAGNTIYF.

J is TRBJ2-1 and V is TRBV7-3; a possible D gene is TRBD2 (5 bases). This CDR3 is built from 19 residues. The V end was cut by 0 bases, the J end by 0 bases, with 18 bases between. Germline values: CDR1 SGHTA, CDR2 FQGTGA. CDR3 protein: CASSLTGASGLSSYNEQFF. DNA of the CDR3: TGTGCCAGCAGCTTAACGGGAGCGAGCGGCCTAAGCTCCTACAATGAGCAGTTCTTC. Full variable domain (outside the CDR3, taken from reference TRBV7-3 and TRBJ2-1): GAGVSQTPSNKVTEKGKYVELRCDPISGHTALYWYRQSLGQGPEFLIYFQGTGAADDSGLPNDRFFAVRPEGSVSTLKIQRTERGDSAVYLCASSLTGASGLSSYNEQFFGPGTRLTVL.